The present T cell receptor beta chain was sequenced within a study of blood T cell repertoires in COVID-19. Across the study: The United States, Italy and Spain provided the acute and convalescent COVID-19 samples. PBMCs, B-cell-depleted T cells, or T cells provided the cDNA or gDNA that made up the material.

Original analysis: Reference gene primer amplification in the assay estimated nucleated cell counts. The assay was immunoSEQ multiplex PCR, and TCRdb's table has in-frame clones only and misses some. V, J and clone size derive from that table, while D and trimming were established from the DNA sequence. The repertoire holds 40,000 to 50,000 clones, 70% to 90% seen once, with 6.2% in the top ten. Trimming took 4 bases from V and 5 from J; bases not matched to a gene: 3. This CDR3 has 14 residues. Germline lookup yields CDR1 MGHRA and CDR2 YSYEKL. The clonotype originates from a human donor in a cohort sampled during active COVID-19. Sequencing input: peripheral blood. The chain is built from TRBV4-1 and TRBJ2-7; 12 nucleotides align to TRBD2. CDR3 residues: CASSPWTSGNEQYF. CDR3 nucleotides: TGCGCCAGCAGCCCTTGGACTAGCGGGAACGAGCAGTACTTC.